This TCR beta chain was sequenced for a study of regulatory T cells in long-lasting Graves disease. As for time point: newly diagnosed GD, antithyroid drugs for less than 3 months. Preparation of the TCR library used RNA extracted from PBMCs. Arm-PCR of CDR3 regions and iRepertoire HTBI primers were used to build TCR beta libraries. TCRdb passed the multiplex PCR reads through MiXCR, listing each CDR3 protein once. The top ten clones hold more than 15% of a sample with about 620,000 distinct CDR3 sequences, around 15% of them seen once. This clonotype was seen at least ten times. Unmatched junction bases numbered 3, after V lost 2 bases and J lost 3 bases. The CDR3 consists of 14 residues. From germline, CDR1 is ENHRY and CDR2 SYGVKD. This sample was also put to use in a study of T cells in Graves' hyperthyroidism and ophthalmopathy. That work adds: Hyperthyroidism was newly diagnosed in patients aged 18 to 65 (duration under 2 months). Most clonotypes expanded in thyroid above 0.001 were likewise present in blood.

This chain links TRBV10-3 with TRBJ1-1; 7 positions agree with TRBD1. This receptor was obtained from a woman in her 30s with Graves disease. Specimen: peripheral blood mononuclear cells (PBMCs), collected at new diagnosis, from a patient treated with antithyroid drugs. DNA of the CDR3: TGTGCCATCAGTGAGAGGGGGCGGGACACTGAAGCTTTCTTT. Translation: CAISERGRDTEAFF.